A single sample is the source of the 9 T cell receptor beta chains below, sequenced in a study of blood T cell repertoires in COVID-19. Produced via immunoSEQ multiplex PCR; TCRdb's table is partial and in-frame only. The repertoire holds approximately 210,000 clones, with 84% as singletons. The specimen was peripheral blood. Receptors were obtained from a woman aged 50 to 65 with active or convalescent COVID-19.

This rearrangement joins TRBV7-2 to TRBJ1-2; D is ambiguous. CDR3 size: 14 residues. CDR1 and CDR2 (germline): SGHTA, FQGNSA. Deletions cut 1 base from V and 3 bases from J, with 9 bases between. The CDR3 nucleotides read TGTGCCAGCAGCTTAGTTGCAGAAGACTATGGCTACACCTTC. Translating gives CASSLVAEDYGYTF.

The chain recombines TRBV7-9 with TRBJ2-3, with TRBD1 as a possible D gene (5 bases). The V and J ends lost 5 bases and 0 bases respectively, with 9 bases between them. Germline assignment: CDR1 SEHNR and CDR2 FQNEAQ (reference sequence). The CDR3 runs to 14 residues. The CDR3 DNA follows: TGTGCCAGCAGCGTGGGGCAGAGCACAGATACGCAGTATTTT. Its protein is CASSVGQSTDTQYF.

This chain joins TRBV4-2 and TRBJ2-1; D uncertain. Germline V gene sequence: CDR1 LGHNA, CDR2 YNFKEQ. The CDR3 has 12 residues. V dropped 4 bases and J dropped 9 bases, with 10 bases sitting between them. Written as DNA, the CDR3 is TGTGCCAGCAGCCCTCGGGTGGGTGAGCAGTTCTTC. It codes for CASSPRVGEQFF.

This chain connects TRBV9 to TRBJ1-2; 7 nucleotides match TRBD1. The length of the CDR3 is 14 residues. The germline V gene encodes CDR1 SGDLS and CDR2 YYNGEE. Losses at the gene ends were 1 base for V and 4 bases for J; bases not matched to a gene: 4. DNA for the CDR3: TGTGCCAGCAGCGTAATGGGACAGAGCTATGGCTACACCTTC. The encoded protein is CASSVMGQSYGYTF.

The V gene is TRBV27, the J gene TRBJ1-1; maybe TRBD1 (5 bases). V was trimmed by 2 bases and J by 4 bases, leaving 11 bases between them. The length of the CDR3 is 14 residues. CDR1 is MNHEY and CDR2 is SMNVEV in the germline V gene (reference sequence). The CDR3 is CASSLQVGGTEAFF. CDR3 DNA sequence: TGTGCCAGCAGTTTACAGGTGGGGGGCACTGAAGCTTTCTTT.

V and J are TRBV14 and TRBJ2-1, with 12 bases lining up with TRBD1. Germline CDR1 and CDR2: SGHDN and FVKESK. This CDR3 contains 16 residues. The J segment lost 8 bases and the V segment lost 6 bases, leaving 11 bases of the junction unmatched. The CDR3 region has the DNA TGTGCCAGCAGACGATTGGGACAGGGGGCGAAGGATGAGCAGTTCTTC. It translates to CASRRLGQGAKDEQFF.

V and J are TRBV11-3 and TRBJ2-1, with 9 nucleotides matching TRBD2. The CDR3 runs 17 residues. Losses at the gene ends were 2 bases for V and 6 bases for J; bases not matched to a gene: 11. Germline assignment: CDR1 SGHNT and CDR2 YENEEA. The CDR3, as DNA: TGTGCCAGCAGCTTATCATTCGGCGGGGGGGCGATCAATGAGCAGTTCTTC. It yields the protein CASSLSFGGGAINEQFF.

The CDR3 is CSVQGQGRGAFF. The CDR3 DNA follows: TGCAGCGTTCAGGGCCAGGGCCGAGGAGCTTTCTTT. The J gene is TRBJ1-1, the V gene TRBV29-1, with a weak D call TRBD1 (5 bases). Germline V gene lookup returns CDR1 SQVTM and CDR2 ANQGSEA. Trimming pared 5 bases from V and 10 bases from J, leaving 17 bases between. The CDR3 spans 12 residues. Filled out from reference TRBV29-1 and TRBJ1-1, the complete variable domain reads SAVISQKPSRDICQRGTSLTIQCQVDSQVTMMFWYRQQPGQSLTLIATANQGSEATYESGFVIDKFPISRPNLTFSTLTVSNMSPEDSSIYLCSVQGQGRGAFFGQGTRLTVV.

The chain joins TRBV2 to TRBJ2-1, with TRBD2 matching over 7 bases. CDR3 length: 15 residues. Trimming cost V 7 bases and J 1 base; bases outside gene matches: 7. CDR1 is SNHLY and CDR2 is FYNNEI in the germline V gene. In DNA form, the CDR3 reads TGTGCCAGCACCGCTCGCGGGGGTTCCTACAATGAGCAGTTCTTC. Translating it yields CASTARGGSYNEQFF.